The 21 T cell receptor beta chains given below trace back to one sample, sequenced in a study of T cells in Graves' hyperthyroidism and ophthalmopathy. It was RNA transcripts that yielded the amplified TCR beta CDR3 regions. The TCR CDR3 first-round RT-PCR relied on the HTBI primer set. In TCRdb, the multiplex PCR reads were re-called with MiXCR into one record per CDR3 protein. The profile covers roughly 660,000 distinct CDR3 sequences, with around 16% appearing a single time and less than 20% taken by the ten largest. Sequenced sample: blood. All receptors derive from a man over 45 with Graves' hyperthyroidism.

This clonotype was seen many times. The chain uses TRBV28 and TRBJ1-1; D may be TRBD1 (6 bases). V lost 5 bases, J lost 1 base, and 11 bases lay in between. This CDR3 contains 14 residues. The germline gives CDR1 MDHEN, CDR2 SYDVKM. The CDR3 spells CASSNTGKNTEAFF. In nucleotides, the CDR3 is TGTGCCAGCAGTAATACAGGGAAGAACACTGAAGCTTTCTTT.

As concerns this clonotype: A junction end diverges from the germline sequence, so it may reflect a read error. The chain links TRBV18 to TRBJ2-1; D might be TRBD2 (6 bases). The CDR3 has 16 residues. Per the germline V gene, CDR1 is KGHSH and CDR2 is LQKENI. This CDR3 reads CASSPRGPDNFNKQFF. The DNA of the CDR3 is TGTGCCAGCTCACCGCGGGGACCAGACAATTTCAATAAGCAGTTCTTC.

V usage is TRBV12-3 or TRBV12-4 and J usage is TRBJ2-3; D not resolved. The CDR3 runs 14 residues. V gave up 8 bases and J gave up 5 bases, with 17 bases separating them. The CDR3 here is CASRFRLERDTQYF. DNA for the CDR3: TGTGCCAGCCGGTTCCGGCTGGAGAGAGATACGCAGTATTTT.

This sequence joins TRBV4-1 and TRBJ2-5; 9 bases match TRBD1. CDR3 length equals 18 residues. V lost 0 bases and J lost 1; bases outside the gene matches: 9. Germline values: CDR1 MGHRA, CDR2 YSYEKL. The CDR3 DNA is TGCGCCAGCAGCCAAGAGAGTCGAGGGACAGGGCTCCAAGAGACCCAGTACTTC. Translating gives CASSQESRGTGLQETQYF.

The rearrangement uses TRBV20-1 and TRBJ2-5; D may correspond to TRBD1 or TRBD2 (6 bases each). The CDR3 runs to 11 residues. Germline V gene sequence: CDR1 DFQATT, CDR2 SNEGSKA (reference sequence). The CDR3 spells CSAGQTETQYF. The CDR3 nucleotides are TGCAGCGCGGGACAAACAGAGACCCAGTACTTC.

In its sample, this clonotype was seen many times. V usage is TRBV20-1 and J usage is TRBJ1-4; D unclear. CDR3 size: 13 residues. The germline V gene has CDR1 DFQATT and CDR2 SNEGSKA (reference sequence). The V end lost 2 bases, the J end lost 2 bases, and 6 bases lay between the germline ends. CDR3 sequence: CSARHLTNEKLFF. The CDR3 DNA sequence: TGCAGTGCTAGACACCTGACTAATGAAAAACTGTTTTTT.

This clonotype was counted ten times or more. CDR3 region: CASIRGGNTYEQYF. CDR3 DNA: TGTGCCAGCATCCGAGGGGGGAACACCTACGAGCAGTACTTC. The rearrangement joins TRBV28 to TRBJ2-7; D may correspond to TRBD1 or TRBD2 (6 bases each). Germline V CDR1 and CDR2: MDHEN, SYDVKM. Trimming took 7 bases from V and 2 from J, leaving 15 bases between them. This CDR3 has 14 amino acids.

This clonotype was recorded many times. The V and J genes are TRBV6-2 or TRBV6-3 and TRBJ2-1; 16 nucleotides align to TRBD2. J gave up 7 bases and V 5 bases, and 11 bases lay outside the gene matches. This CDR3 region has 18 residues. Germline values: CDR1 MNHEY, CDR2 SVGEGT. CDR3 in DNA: TGTGCCAGCAGTACCCCCCCCTCGGGACTAGCGGGAGGGAATGAGCAGTTCTTC. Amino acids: CASSTPPSGLAGGNEQFF.

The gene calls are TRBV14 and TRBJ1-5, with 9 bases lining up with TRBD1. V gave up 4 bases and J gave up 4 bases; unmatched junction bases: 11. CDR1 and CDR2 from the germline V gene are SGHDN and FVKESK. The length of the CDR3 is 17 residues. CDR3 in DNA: TGTGCCAGCAGCCGGGGCAGGGACAGGGACTCAAATCAGCCCCAGCATTTT. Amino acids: CASSRGRDRDSNQPQHF.

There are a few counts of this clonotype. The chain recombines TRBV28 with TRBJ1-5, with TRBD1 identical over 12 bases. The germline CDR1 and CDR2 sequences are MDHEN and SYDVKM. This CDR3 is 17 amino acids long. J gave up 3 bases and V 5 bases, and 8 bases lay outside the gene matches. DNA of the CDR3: TGTGCCAGCAGTACCGGGACAGGGGGCACCATCAATCAGCCCCAGCATTTT. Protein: CASSTGTGGTINQPQHF.

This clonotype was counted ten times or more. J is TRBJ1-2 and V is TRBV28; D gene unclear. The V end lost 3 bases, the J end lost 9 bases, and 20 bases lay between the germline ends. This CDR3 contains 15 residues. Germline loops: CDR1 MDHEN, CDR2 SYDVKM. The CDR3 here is CASSFPPQAPSSYTF. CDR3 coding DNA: TGTGCCAGCAGTTTCCCCCCCCAGGCACCTAGTAGCTACACCTTC.

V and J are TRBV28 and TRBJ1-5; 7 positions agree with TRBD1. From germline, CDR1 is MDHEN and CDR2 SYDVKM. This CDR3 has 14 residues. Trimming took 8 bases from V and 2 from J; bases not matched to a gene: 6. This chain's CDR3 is CASQGGNGNQPQHF. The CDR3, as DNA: TGTGCCAGCCAGGGGGGGAACGGCAATCAGCCCCAGCATTTT.

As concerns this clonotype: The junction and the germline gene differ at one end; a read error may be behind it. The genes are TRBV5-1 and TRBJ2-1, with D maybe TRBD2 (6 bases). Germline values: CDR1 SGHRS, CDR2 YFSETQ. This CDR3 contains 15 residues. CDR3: CASRLAGLTSNEQFF. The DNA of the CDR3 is TGCGCCAGCAGATTGGCGGGACTTACCTCCAATGAGCAGTTCTTC.

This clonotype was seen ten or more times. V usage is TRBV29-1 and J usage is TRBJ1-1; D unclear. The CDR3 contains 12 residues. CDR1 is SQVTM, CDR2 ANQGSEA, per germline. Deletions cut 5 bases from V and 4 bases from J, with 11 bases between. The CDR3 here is CSVKNMGTEAFF. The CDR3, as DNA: TGCAGCGTTAAGAATATGGGCACTGAAGCTTTCTTT.

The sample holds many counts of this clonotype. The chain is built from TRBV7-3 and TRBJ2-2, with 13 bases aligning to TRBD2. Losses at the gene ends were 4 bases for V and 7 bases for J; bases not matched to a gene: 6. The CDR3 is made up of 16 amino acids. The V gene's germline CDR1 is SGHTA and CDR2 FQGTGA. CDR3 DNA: TGTGCCAGCAGCTCAACAGGACTAGCGGGAGTCGGGGAGCTGTTTTTT. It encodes CASSSTGLAGVGELFF.

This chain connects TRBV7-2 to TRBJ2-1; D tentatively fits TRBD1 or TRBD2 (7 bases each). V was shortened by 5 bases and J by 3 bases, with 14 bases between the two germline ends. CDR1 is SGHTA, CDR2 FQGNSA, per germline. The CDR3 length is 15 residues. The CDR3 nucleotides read TGTGCCAGCAGCCAGGGGGGGGGCGGCTACAATGAGCAGTTCTTC. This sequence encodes CASSQGGGGYNEQFF.

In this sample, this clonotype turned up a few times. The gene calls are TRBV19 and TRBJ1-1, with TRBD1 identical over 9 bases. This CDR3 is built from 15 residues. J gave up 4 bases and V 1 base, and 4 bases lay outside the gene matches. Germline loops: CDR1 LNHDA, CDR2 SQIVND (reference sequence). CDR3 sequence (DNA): TGTGCCAGTAGTATAGGTACAGGGGGCATCACTGAAGCTTTCTTT. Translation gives CASSIGTGGITEAFF.

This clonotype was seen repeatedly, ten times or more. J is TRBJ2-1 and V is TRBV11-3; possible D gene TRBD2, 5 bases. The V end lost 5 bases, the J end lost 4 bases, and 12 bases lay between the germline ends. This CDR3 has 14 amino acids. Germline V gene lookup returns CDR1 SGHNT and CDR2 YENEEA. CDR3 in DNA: TGTGCCAGCAGCCTCCGGGAAGAATACAATGAGCAGTTCTTC. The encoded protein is CASSLREEYNEQFF.

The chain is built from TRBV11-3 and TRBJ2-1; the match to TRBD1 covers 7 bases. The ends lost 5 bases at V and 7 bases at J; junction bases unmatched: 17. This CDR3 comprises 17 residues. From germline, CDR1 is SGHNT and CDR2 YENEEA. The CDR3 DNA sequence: TGTGCCAGCAGCCCTTCCTACGGACAGGTGATGGAAAATGAGCAGTTCTTC. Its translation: CASSPSYGQVMENEQFF.

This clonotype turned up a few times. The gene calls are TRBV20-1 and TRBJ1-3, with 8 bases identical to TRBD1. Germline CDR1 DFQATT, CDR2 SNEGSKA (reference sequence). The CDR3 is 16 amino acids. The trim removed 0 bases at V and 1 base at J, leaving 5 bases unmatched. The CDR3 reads CSARDRTGLSGNTIYF. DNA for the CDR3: TGCAGTGCTAGAGATCGGACAGGGCTTTCTGGAAACACCATATATTTT.

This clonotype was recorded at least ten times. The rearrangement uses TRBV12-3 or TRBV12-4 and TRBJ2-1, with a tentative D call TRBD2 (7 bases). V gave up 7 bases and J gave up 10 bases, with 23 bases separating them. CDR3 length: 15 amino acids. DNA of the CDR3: TGTGCCAGCACTCCACGAGGGGGGGATAGGAACGAGCAGTTCTTC. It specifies CASTPRGGDRNEQFF.